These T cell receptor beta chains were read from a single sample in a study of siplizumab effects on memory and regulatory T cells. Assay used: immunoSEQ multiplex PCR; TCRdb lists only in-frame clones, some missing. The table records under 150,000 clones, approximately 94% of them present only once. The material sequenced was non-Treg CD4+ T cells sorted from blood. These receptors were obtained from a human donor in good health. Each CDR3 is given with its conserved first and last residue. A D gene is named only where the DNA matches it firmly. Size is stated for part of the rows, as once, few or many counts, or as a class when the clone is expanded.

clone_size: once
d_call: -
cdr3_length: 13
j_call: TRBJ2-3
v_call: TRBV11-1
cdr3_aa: CASSLPGTDTQYF
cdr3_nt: TGTGCCAGCAGCCTTCCGGGGACAGATACGCAGTATTTT

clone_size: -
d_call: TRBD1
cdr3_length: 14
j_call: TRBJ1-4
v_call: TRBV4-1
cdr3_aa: CASSPGQVWEKLFF
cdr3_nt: TGCGCCAGCAGCCCGGGACAGGTCTGGGAAAAACTGTTTTTT

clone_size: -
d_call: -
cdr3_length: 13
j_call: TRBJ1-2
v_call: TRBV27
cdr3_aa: CASSSPGRAGYTF
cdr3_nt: TGTGCCAGCAGTTCCCCCGGGAGGGCTGGCTACACCTTC

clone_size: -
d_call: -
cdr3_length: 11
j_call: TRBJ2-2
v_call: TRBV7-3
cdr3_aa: CASSITGELFF
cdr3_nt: TGTGCCAGCAGCATCACCGGGGAGCTGTTTTTT

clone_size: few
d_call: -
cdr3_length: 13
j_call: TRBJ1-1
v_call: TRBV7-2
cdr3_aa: CASSLALNTEAFF
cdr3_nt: TGTGCCAGCAGCCTTGCCCTGAACACTGAAGCTTTCTTT

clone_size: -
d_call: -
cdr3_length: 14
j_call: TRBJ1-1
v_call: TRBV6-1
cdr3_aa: CASSVGGYDTEAFF
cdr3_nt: TGTGCCAGCAGTGTTGGAGGGTACGACACTGAAGCTTTCTTT

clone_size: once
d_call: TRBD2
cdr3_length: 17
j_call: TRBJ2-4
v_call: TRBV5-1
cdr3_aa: CASSLAYLGGGENIQYF
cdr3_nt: TGCGCCAGCAGCTTGGCCTACCTGGGCGGGGGGGAAAACATTCAGTACTTC

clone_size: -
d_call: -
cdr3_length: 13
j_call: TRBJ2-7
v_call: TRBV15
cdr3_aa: CATSRDRGNEQYF
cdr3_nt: TGTGCCACCAGCAGAGATAGGGGGAACGAGCAGTACTTC

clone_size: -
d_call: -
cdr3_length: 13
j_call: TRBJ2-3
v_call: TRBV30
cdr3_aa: CAWEEGGLDTQYF
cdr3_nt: TGTGCCTGGGAGGAGGGGGGGTTAGATACGCAGTATTTT

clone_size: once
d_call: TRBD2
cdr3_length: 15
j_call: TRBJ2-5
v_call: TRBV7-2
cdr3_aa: CASSPTSGVVETQYF
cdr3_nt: TGTGCCAGCAGCCCGACTAGCGGGGTCGTAGAGACCCAGTACTTC

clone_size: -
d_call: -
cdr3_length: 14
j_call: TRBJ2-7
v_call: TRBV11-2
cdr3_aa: CASSQPGSPYEQYF
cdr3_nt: TGTGCCAGCAGCCAGCCGGGTTCCCCCTACGAGCAGTACTTC

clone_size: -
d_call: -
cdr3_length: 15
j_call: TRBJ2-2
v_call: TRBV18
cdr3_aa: CASSPGHGNTGELFF
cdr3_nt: TGTGCCAGCTCACCCGGACACGGGAACACCGGGGAGCTGTTTTTT

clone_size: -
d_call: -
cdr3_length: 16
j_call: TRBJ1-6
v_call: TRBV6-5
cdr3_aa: CASSYLGGVGNSPLHF
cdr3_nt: TGTGCCAGCAGTTACCTGGGGGGGGTAGGCAATTCACCCCTCCACTTT

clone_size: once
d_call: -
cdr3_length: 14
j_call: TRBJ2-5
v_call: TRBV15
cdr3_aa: CATSRDLVQETQYF
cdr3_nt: TGTGCCACCAGCAGAGATTTGGTACAAGAGACCCAGTACTTC

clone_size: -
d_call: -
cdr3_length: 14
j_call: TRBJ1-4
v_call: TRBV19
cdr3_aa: CASSLTGFYEKLFF
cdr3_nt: TGTGCCAGTAGTCTAACAGGATTTTATGAAAAACTGTTTTTT

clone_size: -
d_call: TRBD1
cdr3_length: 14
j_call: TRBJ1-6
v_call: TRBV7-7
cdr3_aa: CASSTGTGNSPLHF
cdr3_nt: TGTGCCAGCAGCACCGGGACAGGAAATTCACCCCTCCACTTT

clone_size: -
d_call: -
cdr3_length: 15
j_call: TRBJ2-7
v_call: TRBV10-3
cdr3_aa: CAISDPGTMRYEQYF
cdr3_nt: TGTGCCATCAGTGACCCCGGAACCATGAGGTACGAGCAGTACTTC

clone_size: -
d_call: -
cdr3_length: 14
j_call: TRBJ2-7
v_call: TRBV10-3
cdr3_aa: CAISESEWGASGNF
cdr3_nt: TGTGCCATCAGTGAGTCGGAGTGGGGGGCTTCTGGGAACTTC

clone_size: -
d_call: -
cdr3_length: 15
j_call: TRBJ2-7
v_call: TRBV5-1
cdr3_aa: CASSSQGVGAYEQYF
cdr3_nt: TGCGCCAGCAGCTCCCAGGGTGTGGGGGCTTACGAGCAGTACTTC

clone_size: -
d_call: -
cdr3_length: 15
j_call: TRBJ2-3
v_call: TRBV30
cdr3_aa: CAWSSTWGFPDTQYF
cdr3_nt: TGTGCCTGGTCCTCTACGTGGGGGTTCCCAGATACGCAGTATTTT

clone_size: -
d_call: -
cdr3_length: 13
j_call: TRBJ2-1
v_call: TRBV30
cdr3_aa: CAWSVARGTEQFF
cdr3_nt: TGTGCCTGGAGTGTTGCAAGGGGTACTGAGCAGTTCTTC

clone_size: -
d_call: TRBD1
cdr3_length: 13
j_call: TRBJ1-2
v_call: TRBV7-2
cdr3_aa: CASSLRTGDGYTF
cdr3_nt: TGTGCCAGCAGCTTAAGGACAGGGGATGGCTACACCTTC

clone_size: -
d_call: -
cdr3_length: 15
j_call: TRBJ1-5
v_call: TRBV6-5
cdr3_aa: CASSYSINSNQPQHF
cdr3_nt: TGTGCCAGCAGTTACTCGATAAATAGCAATCAGCCCCAGCATTTT

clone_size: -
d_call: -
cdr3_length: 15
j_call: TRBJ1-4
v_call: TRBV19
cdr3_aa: CASSIDWGTNEKLFF
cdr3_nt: TGTGCCAGTAGTATAGACTGGGGGACTAATGAAAAACTGTTTTTT

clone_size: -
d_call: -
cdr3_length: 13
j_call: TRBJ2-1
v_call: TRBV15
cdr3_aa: CATSRGENNEQFF
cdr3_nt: TGTGCCACCAGCAGAGGGGAAAACAATGAGCAGTTCTTC

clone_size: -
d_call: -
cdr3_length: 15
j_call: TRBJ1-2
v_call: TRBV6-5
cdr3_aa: CASSPSLRGGYGYTF
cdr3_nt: TGTGCCAGCAGTCCCTCGTTACGGGGGGGCTATGGCTACACCTTC

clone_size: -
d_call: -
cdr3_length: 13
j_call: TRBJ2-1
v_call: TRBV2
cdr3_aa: CASSDDFHNEQFF
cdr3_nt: TGTGCCAGCAGTGACGACTTTCACAATGAGCAGTTCTTC

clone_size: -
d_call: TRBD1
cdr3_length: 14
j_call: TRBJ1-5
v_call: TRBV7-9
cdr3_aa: CASSLGQGGQPQHF
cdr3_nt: TGTGCCAGCAGCTTAGGACAGGGAGGTCAGCCCCAGCATTTT

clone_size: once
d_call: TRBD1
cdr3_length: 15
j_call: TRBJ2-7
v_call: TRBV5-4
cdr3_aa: CASSIGQGASYEQYF
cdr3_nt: TGTGCCAGCAGTATAGGACAGGGGGCTTCCTACGAGCAGTACTTC

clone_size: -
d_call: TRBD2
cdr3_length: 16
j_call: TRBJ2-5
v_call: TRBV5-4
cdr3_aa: CASSPGTSGSTETQYF
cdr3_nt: TGTGCCAGCAGCCCAGGGACTAGCGGGAGTACGGAGACCCAGTACTTC

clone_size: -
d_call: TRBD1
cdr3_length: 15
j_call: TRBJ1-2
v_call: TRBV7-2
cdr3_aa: CASSSPFTGGWGYTF
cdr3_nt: TGTGCCAGCAGCTCTCCTTTCACAGGGGGCTGGGGCTACACCTTC

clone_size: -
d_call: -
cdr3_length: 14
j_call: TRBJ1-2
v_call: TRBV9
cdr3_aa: CASSVDRTGYGCTF
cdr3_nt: TGTGCCAGCAGCGTAGACAGGACGGGCTATGGCTGCACCTTC

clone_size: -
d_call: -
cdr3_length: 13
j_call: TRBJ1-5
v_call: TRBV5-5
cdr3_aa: CASTDRPRQPQHF
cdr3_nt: TGTGCCAGCACTGACAGGCCTCGGCAGCCCCAGCATTTT

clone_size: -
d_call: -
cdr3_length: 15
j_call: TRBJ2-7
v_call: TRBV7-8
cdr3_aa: CASSPRLVQPEGQYF
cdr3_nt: TGTGCCAGCAGCCCCCGCCTAGTACAGCCGGAGGGGCAGTACTTC

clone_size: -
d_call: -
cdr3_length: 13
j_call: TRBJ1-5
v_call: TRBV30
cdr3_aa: CAWGDRSNQPQHF
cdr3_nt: TGTGCCTGGGGCGACAGGAGCAATCAGCCCCAGCATTTT

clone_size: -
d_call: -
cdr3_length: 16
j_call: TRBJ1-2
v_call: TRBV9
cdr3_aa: CASSVTGTHRRDGYTF
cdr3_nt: TGTGCCAGCAGCGTAACCGGGACTCACCGGCGGGATGGCTACACCTTC

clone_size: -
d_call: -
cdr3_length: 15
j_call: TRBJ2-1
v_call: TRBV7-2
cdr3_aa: CASSLALSSFDEQFF
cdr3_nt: TGTGCCAGCAGCTTAGCGCTGTCTAGTTTCGATGAGCAGTTCTTC

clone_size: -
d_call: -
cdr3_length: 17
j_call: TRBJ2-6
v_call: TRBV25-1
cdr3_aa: CASSDGVLFSGANVLTF
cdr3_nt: TGTGCCAGCAGTGACGGCGTTCTGTTCTCTGGGGCCAACGTCCTGACTTTC

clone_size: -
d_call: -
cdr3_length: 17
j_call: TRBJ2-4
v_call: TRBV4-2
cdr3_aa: CASSQDRATAVKNIQYF
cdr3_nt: TGTGCCAGCAGCCAAGATCGAGCAACGGCAGTTAAAAACATTCAGTACTTC